This T cell receptor beta chain was recovered during a study of T cell clonality in common variable immunodeficiency. Study-level findings and limits: The cause of increased CVID clonality remains unclear without subpopulation sequencing.

Assay: immunoSEQ multiplex PCR; the TCRdb copy retains only in-frame clones and omits some. Listed here are about 81,000 clones without any singletons, the top ten holding approximately 0.8%. This clone appeared many times. Its matching antigen is unknown. The read halts 3 residues ahead of the CDR3 end, with the missing end drawn from the germline J gene. The CDR3 has 16 amino acids. Trimming stripped 3 bases from V and 8 bases from J, with 20 bases between. Germline V lookup: CDR1 MNHEY, CDR2 SVGEGT. This chain uses TRBV6-2 or TRBV6-3 with TRBJ2-1, with a possible D match to TRBD2 (7 bases). This clonotype was sampled from a person between 18 and 75 years old in good health. Specimen: peripheral blood mononuclear cells. CDR3 DNA (partial): TGTGCCAGCAGTTATCACGTGCGGGGGCTCCATTATGAG. Translation gives CASSYHVRGLHYE. The whole CDR3 sequence is CASSYHVRGLHYEQFF.